A single sample is the source of the 20 T cell receptor beta chains below, sequenced in a study of beta chain features in type 1 diabetes. The sequenced template was cDNA made from the entire isolated RNA. Profiled with immunoSEQ multiplex PCR; TCRdb holds only in-frame clones, not every one. In the table there are about 40,000 clones, 49% of which are singletons. Sequencing was performed on central memory CD4+ T cells from blood. These receptors were taken from a woman under 30 in good health.

This clone has just a few counts. This chain links TRBV19 with TRBJ2-4; tentatively, D is TRBD1 (5 bases). Trimming shortened V by 4 bases and J by 7 bases, and 17 bases separated the two germline ends. The CDR3 consists of 15 residues. Germline V CDR1 and CDR2: LNHDA, SQIVND (reference sequence). The CDR3 nucleotides read TGTGCCAGTAGTACCTCAGGGTTTATCGGCAACATTCAGTACTTC. The encoded protein is CASSTSGFIGNIQYF.

The rearrangement links TRBV2 to TRBJ2-3; 9 positions agree with TRBD2. Germline CDR1 reads SNHLY; CDR2 reads FYNNEI. V lost 5 bases and J lost 2; bases outside the gene matches: 5. The CDR3 length is 15 residues. CDR3 DNA sequence: TGTGCCAGCAGTCTCAGCGGGGGGAACACAGATACGCAGTATTTT. It encodes CASSLSGGNTDTQYF.

This clone was detected a few times. V and J are TRBV9 and TRBJ2-3, with 11 bases identical to TRBD2. CDR1 and CDR2 (germline): SGDLS, YYNGEE. Germline trimming cut 4 bases from V and 4 bases from J; bases unmatched to any gene: 5. The CDR3 covers 15 residues. The CDR3, as DNA: TGTGCCAGCAGCCTTAGCGGGGGGGGCGCAGATACGCAGTATTTT. Protein sequence: CASSLSGGGADTQYF.

J is TRBJ2-3 and V is TRBV29-1; a possible D gene is TRBD1 (6 bases). CDR1 SQVTM and CDR2 ANQGSEA come from the germline V gene. Trimming pared 2 bases from V and 4 bases from J, leaving 13 bases between. The CDR3 spans 14 residues. The CDR3, as DNA: TGCAGCGTTGAAAGTCGGCAGGGGTCAGATACGCAGTATTTT. Translation: CSVESRQGSDTQYF.

The chain joins TRBV30 to TRBJ1-5; weak D call: TRBD1 (6 bases). Trimming stripped 6 bases from V and 9 bases from J, with 24 bases between. The CDR3 covers 15 residues. The germline CDR1 and CDR2 sequences are GTSNPN and SVGIG (reference sequence). This chain's CDR3 is CACNIDKGGRRPQHF. CDR3 DNA: TGTGCCTGCAACATAGACAAAGGGGGTCGTCGGCCCCAGCATTTT.

This chain joins TRBV19 and TRBJ2-3; 8 bases fit TRBD2. The CDR3 is made up of 14 amino acids. The J segment lost 4 bases and the V segment lost 10 bases, leaving 10 bases of the junction unmatched. In germline, CDR1 is LNHDA, CDR2 SQIVND (reference sequence). DNA for the CDR3: TGTGCCACTTCCGCTGCGGGAGGACCAGATACGCAGTATTTT. Translating gives CATSAAGGPDTQYF.

The chain recombines TRBV19 with TRBJ1-2, with 10 bases identical to TRBD1. This CDR3 is built from 14 residues. V shed 8 bases and J 6 bases; nucleotides not matched to a gene: 9. Looked up from germline, CDR1 is LNHDA and CDR2 is SQIVND (reference sequence). Here the CDR3 DNA reads TGTGCCAGTGGGCTTTGGGGGACAGGGGATGGCTACACCTTC. This encodes CASGLWGTGDGYTF.

DNA of the CDR3: TGTGCCACTCGGGTGACTCACGAGCAGTACTTC. Amino acid sequence: CATRVTHEQYF. J is TRBJ2-5 and V is TRBV6-5, with unresolved D. The J call is in doubt because the DNA end fits TRBJ2-7 better. Germline values: CDR1 MNHEY, CDR2 SVGAGI. The CDR3 length is 11 residues.

This chain uses TRBV5-1 with TRBJ1-5, with 9 bases matching TRBD1. The V and J ends lost 2 bases and 4 bases, in that order; junction bases with no gene match: 1. CDR3 length: 14 residues. In germline, CDR1 is SGHRS, CDR2 YFSETQ. CDR3 protein: CASSFGTGNQPQHF. CDR3 DNA: TGCGCCAGCAGCTTCGGGACAGGGAATCAGCCCCAGCATTTT.

The V and J genes are TRBV27 and TRBJ2-2; 10 positions match TRBD2. The CDR3 has 15 amino acids. V shed 6 bases, J shed 13 bases, and the junction held 14 bases outside the gene matches. CDR1 is MNHEY, CDR2 SMNVEV, per germline (reference sequence). The CDR3 region is CASRPGLAIPRGLFF. The CDR3 region has the DNA TGTGCCAGCAGGCCGGGACTAGCGATACCCAGGGGGCTGTTTTTT.

The rearrangement links TRBV2 to TRBJ1-2; TRBD1 matches at 7 bases. Unmatched junction bases numbered 4, after V lost 2 bases and J lost 4 bases. The CDR3 contains 14 residues. Germline V lookup: CDR1 SNHLY, CDR2 FYNNEI. CDR3 sequence reads: CASSEKGAGYGYTF. DNA for the CDR3: TGTGCCAGCAGTGAAAAGGGGGCGGGCTATGGCTACACCTTC.

The rearrangement uses TRBV29-1 and TRBJ1-1; D ambiguous. CDR3 length: 14 amino acids. V lost 5 bases, J lost 5 bases, and 18 bases lay in between. CDR1 and CDR2 (germline): SQVTM, ANQGSEA. The CDR3 coding sequence is TGCAGCGTTTCCCGCTCGGGAGTGAGGACTGAAGCTTTCTTT. It codes for CSVSRSGVRTEAFF.

The chain uses TRBV7-9 and TRBJ1-1; 7 positions match TRBD1. This CDR3 is 13 amino acids long. Germline V CDR1 and CDR2: SEHNR, FQNEAQ (reference sequence). Unmatched junction bases numbered 9, after V lost 5 bases and J lost 9 bases. In DNA, the CDR3 is TGTGCCAGCAGCCGCACTCCGGGACAGAAAGCTTTCTTT. Encoded protein: CASSRTPGQKAFF.

CDR3 in amino acids: CASRRMLGIQGTEAFF. The CDR3 DNA follows: TGTGCCAGCAGACGAATGTTGGGAATTCAGGGCACTGAAGCTTTCTTT. The V and J genes are TRBV28 and TRBJ1-1; the D gene is possibly TRBD1 (5 bases). Between the trimmed V and J ends, which lost 6 bases and 4 bases, there was a span of 21 bases. Germline V CDR1 and CDR2: MDHEN, SYDVKM. The CDR3 is made up of 16 amino acids.

The chain carries TRBV28 and TRBJ2-3, with 7 bases that match TRBD2. The germline V gene has CDR1 MDHEN and CDR2 SYDVKM. Trimming at V came to 6 bases and at J to 2 bases, leaving 2 bases not matched to a gene. The CDR3 covers 13 residues. CDR3 bases: TGTGCCAGCAGGGGGGGGATCACAGATACGCAGTATTTT. It specifies CASRGGITDTQYF.

The chain carries TRBV7-2 and TRBJ1-1; TRBD1 matches at 11 bases. Germline lookup yields CDR1 SGHTA and CDR2 FQGNSA. The V segment lost 1 base and the J segment 0 bases; nucleotides outside the gene matches: 7. This CDR3 contains 18 residues. The CDR3 spells CASSLGLGGQGVNTEAFF. As DNA, the CDR3 is TGTGCCAGCAGCTTAGGACTAGGGGGACAGGGGGTGAACACTGAAGCTTTCTTT.

V gene TRBV5-1 combines with J gene TRBJ2-7; D remains ambiguous. Germline CDR1 SGHRS, CDR2 YFSETQ. CDR3 length equals 14 residues. V was pared by 4 bases and J by 1 base, with 12 bases between. CDR3 nucleotide sequence: TGCGCCAGCAGCGTCCCCGGGTCATCCTACGAGCAGTACTTC. The encoded protein is CASSVPGSSYEQYF.

This chain uses TRBV7-8 with TRBJ2-3; tentatively, D is TRBD2 (7 bases). The V end lost 6 bases, the J end lost 2 bases, and 12 bases lay between the germline ends. The CDR3 is 14 residues long. The V gene's germline CDR1 is SGHVS and CDR2 FQNEAQ. The CDR3 DNA is TGTGCCAGCAGGGGGGGGCTTCCCACAGATACGCAGTATTTT. It is translated as CASRGGLPTDTQYF.

The chain recombines TRBV5-1 with TRBJ2-1; TRBD2 aligns across 9 bases. Germline V gene data show CDR1 as SGHRS and CDR2 as YFSETQ. The CDR3 extends over 15 amino acids. V lost 4 bases and J lost 8; bases outside the gene matches: 10. The CDR3 nucleotides are TGCGCCAGCAGCCTCCCAGCGGGGGGCGGGGATGAGCAGTTCTTC. Translating gives CASSLPAGGGDEQFF. The whole variable domain, remainder taken from reference TRBV5-1 and TRBJ2-1, is KAGVTQTPRYLIKTRGQQVTLSCSPISGHRSVSWYQQTPGQGLQFLFEYFSETQRNKGNFPGRFSGRQFSNSRSEMNVSTLELGDSALYLCASSLPAGGGDEQFFGPGTRLTVL.

This clone was found a few times. CDR3 DNA sequence: TGTGCCAGCAGGGAGGGTCGACGAGAAAAACTGTTTTTT. Protein sequence: CASREGRREKLFF. The gene calls are TRBV28 and TRBJ1-4; D gene unclear. The CDR3 consists of 13 residues. Germline V lookup: CDR1 MDHEN, CDR2 SYDVKM. Between the trimmed V and J ends, which lost 6 bases and 8 bases, there was a span of 13 bases.